A selection of T cell receptor beta chains follows, all from one sample in a study of blood T cell repertoires in COVID-19. Assay: immunoSEQ multiplex PCR; the TCRdb copy retains only in-frame clones and omits some. The sample includes around 310,000 clones, around 89% of them seen just once. Material for sequencing was peripheral blood. The receptors here all came from a woman aged 50 to 60 with active or convalescent COVID-19. CDR3s include the opening cysteine and the closing phenylalanine or tryptophan. A D gene is named only where the DNA matches it firmly. Some rows mark clone size as missing; the rest say once, few, many or name a class of expanded clone.

D gene: TRBD1
J gene: TRBJ2-1
clone size: once
V gene: TRBV2
CDR3 protein: CASIWTGAGNEQFF
CDR3 DNA: TGTGCCAGCATATGGACAGGAGCTGGCAATGAGCAGTTCTTC

D gene: NA
J gene: TRBJ1-2
clone size: NA
V gene: TRBV4-2
CDR3 protein: CASSQDLRATLYGYTF
CDR3 DNA: TGTGCCAGCAGCCAAGATTTGCGGGCGACCCTTTATGGCTACACCTTC

D gene: NA
J gene: TRBJ2-5
clone size: few
V gene: TRBV19
CDR3 protein: CASSMGLGTSQETQYF
CDR3 DNA: TGTGCCAGTAGTATGGGGTTGGGGACTTCACAAGAGACCCAGTACTTC

D gene: TRBD1
J gene: TRBJ2-7
clone size: NA
V gene: TRBV4-3
CDR3 protein: CASSQATGAPYEQYF
CDR3 DNA: TGCGCCAGCAGCCAAGCCACAGGGGCCCCCTACGAGCAGTACTTC

D gene: NA
J gene: TRBJ1-1
clone size: NA
V gene: TRBV21-1
CDR3 protein: CASSTPSDSSGFTEAFF
CDR3 DNA: TGTGCCAGCAGCACCCCCTCGGACAGTTCTGGGTTCACTGAAGCTTTCTTT

D gene: NA
J gene: TRBJ1-1
clone size: NA
V gene: TRBV25-1
CDR3 protein: CASSPSGETEAFF
CDR3 DNA: TGTGCCAGCAGTCCGAGCGGGGAAACTGAAGCTTTCTTT

D gene: NA
J gene: TRBJ1-2
clone size: NA
V gene: TRBV5-4
CDR3 protein: CASSFWSASYGYTF
CDR3 DNA: TGTGCCAGCAGCTTCTGGTCGGCTAGCTATGGCTACACCTTC

D gene: TRBD2
J gene: TRBJ2-1
clone size: NA
V gene: TRBV7-3
CDR3 protein: CASSLTGRASGVSSYNEQFF
CDR3 DNA: TGTGCCAGCAGCTTAACCGGTAGGGCTAGCGGGGTCAGCTCCTACAATGAGCAGTTCTTC

D gene: TRBD1
J gene: TRBJ2-2
clone size: NA
V gene: TRBV7-8
CDR3 protein: CASSSPRTGPTPQNTGELFF
CDR3 DNA: TGTGCCAGCAGCTCGCCGAGGACAGGACCAACACCCCAGAACACCGGGGAGCTGTTTTTT

D gene: TRBD1
J gene: TRBJ2-2
clone size: few
V gene: TRBV3-1/TRBV3-2
CDR3 protein: CASNLGGRTNTGELFF
CDR3 DNA: TGTGCCAGCAACCTAGGGGGCCGCACGAACACCGGGGAGCTGTTTTTT

D gene: NA
J gene: TRBJ1-1
clone size: NA
V gene: TRBV18
CDR3 protein: CASSPLRGENTEAFF
CDR3 DNA: TGTGCCAGCTCACCTCTGCGGGGGGAGAACACTGAAGCTTTCTTT

D gene: NA
J gene: TRBJ2-3
clone size: NA
V gene: TRBV19
CDR3 protein: CASSDLRAGDTQYF
CDR3 DNA: TGTGCCAGTAGTGACCTCAGGGCCGGGGATACGCAGTATTTT

D gene: TRBD2
J gene: TRBJ2-3
clone size: NA
V gene: TRBV7-2
CDR3 protein: CASNGGTSRRTDTQYF
CDR3 DNA: TGTGCCAGCAACGGAGGGACTAGCCGCCGCACAGATACGCAGTATTTT

D gene: NA
J gene: TRBJ1-6
clone size: NA
V gene: TRBV30
CDR3 protein: CAWRMGLGGFTSPLHF
CDR3 DNA: TGTGCCTGGAGGATGGGCTTGGGGGGGTTTACTTCACCCCTCCACTTT

D gene: TRBD1
J gene: TRBJ2-2
clone size: NA
V gene: TRBV18
CDR3 protein: CASSPSTGFATGELFF
CDR3 DNA: TGTGCCAGCTCACCCTCGACAGGGTTCGCCACCGGGGAGCTGTTTTTT

D gene: NA
J gene: TRBJ1-2
clone size: NA
V gene: TRBV4-2
CDR3 protein: CASSQAGQTNYGYTF
CDR3 DNA: TGTGCCAGCAGCCAAGCCGGACAGACTAACTATGGCTACACCTTC

D gene: TRBD1
J gene: TRBJ1-1
clone size: NA
V gene: TRBV7-9
CDR3 protein: CASSVLRDSGVITEAFF
CDR3 DNA: TGTGCCAGCAGCGTACTCCGGGACAGTGGAGTTATAACTGAAGCTTTCTTT

D gene: TRBD1
J gene: TRBJ1-6
clone size: once
V gene: TRBV3-1/TRBV3-2
CDR3 protein: CASSHGFPGQGGVSPLHF
CDR3 DNA: TGTGCCAGCAGCCATGGTTTCCCTGGACAGGGAGGGGTTTCACCCCTCCACTTT

D gene: NA
J gene: TRBJ2-1
clone size: NA
V gene: TRBV5-4
CDR3 protein: CASSDKDRYNEQFF
CDR3 DNA: TGTGCCAGCAGCGACAAGGACAGATACAATGAGCAGTTCTTC

D gene: TRBD1
J gene: TRBJ1-1
clone size: NA
V gene: TRBV19
CDR3 protein: CASHDRGPAFF
CDR3 DNA: TGTGCCAGTCACGACAGGGGGCCGGCTTTCTTT

D gene: NA
J gene: TRBJ1-6
clone size: NA
V gene: TRBV14
CDR3 protein: CASSPDLGRINSPLHF
CDR3 DNA: TGTGCCAGCAGCCCCGATTTGGGGAGGATAAATTCACCCCTCCACTTT

D gene: TRBD2
J gene: TRBJ2-4
clone size: NA
V gene: TRBV7-8
CDR3 protein: CASSLERAGGAGNIQYF
CDR3 DNA: TGTGCCAGCAGCTTAGAGCGAGCGGGGGGGGCAGGGAACATTCAGTACTTC

D gene: TRBD2
J gene: TRBJ2-3
clone size: NA
V gene: TRBV7-9
CDR3 protein: CASSFASGATDTQYF
CDR3 DNA: TGTGCCAGCAGCTTCGCTAGCGGGGCGACAGATACGCAGTATTTT

D gene: TRBD1
J gene: TRBJ2-7
clone size: NA
V gene: TRBV18
CDR3 protein: CASSQGQGTYEQYF
CDR3 DNA: TGTGCCAGCTCCCAGGGACAGGGGACCTACGAGCAGTACTTC

D gene: TRBD2
J gene: TRBJ2-3
clone size: NA
V gene: TRBV7-3
CDR3 protein: CASSLGLAGATDTQYF
CDR3 DNA: TGTGCCAGCAGCTTAGGACTAGCGGGGGCCACAGATACGCAGTATTTT

D gene: NA
J gene: TRBJ2-7
clone size: NA
V gene: TRBV27
CDR3 protein: CASSFPSSYEQYF
CDR3 DNA: TGTGCCAGCAGTTTCCCCAGCTCCTACGAGCAGTACTTC

D gene: NA
J gene: TRBJ1-6
clone size: NA
V gene: TRBV23-1
CDR3 protein: CASSPQGPNSPLHF
CDR3 DNA: TGCGCCAGCAGTCCCCAGGGGCCCAATTCACCCCTCCACTTT

D gene: TRBD1
J gene: TRBJ1-1
clone size: once
V gene: TRBV6-2/TRBV6-3
CDR3 protein: CASSPGGATSFF
CDR3 DNA: TGTGCCAGCAGTCCAGGGGGCGCGACGTCTTTCTTT

D gene: NA
J gene: TRBJ2-7
clone size: NA
V gene: TRBV13
CDR3 protein: CASSLAVGEQYF
CDR3 DNA: TGTGCCAGCAGCTTAGCAGTCGGGGAGCAGTACTTC

D gene: NA
J gene: TRBJ2-1
clone size: NA
V gene: TRBV15
CDR3 protein: CATSRAVNNEQFF
CDR3 DNA: TGTGCCACCAGCAGAGCCGTAAACAATGAGCAGTTCTTC

D gene: NA
J gene: TRBJ1-1
clone size: NA
V gene: TRBV7-2
CDR3 protein: CASSLNPTGNTEAFF
CDR3 DNA: TGTGCCAGCAGCTTAAACCCGACAGGGAACACTGAAGCTTTCTTT

D gene: NA
J gene: TRBJ2-2
clone size: NA
V gene: TRBV9
CDR3 protein: CASSVNEAGELFF
CDR3 DNA: TGTGCCAGCAGCGTAAACGAGGCCGGGGAGCTGTTTTTT

D gene: TRBD1
J gene: TRBJ1-6
clone size: NA
V gene: TRBV19
CDR3 protein: CASSIIQGRNSPLHF
CDR3 DNA: TGTGCCAGTAGTATAATACAGGGGAGGAATTCACCCCTCCACTTT

D gene: TRBD1
J gene: TRBJ1-1
clone size: NA
V gene: TRBV6-5
CDR3 protein: CASRDRESTEAFF
CDR3 DNA: TGTGCCAGCAGGGACAGGGAGAGCACTGAAGCTTTCTTT

D gene: NA
J gene: TRBJ2-1
clone size: NA
V gene: TRBV7-3
CDR3 protein: CASSLGESEQFF
CDR3 DNA: TGTGCCAGCAGCTTAGGAGAATCTGAGCAGTTCTTC

D gene: NA
J gene: TRBJ2-7
clone size: NA
V gene: TRBV2
CDR3 protein: CASSEGKGAEYF
CDR3 DNA: TGTGCCAGCAGTGAAGGGAAGGGAGCAGAGTACTTC

D gene: NA
J gene: TRBJ1-3
clone size: once
V gene: TRBV10-3
CDR3 protein: CAISEAAGSSGNTIYF
CDR3 DNA: TGTGCCATCAGTGAAGCGGCAGGCTCCTCTGGAAACACCATATATTTT

D gene: TRBD1
J gene: TRBJ1-1
clone size: NA
V gene: TRBV6-5
CDR3 protein: CASSYSLGQGNTEAFF
CDR3 DNA: TGTGCCAGCAGTTACTCCCTGGGACAGGGGAACACTGAAGCTTTCTTT

D gene: TRBD2
J gene: TRBJ2-7
clone size: NA
V gene: TRBV6-1
CDR3 protein: CASSEVGLVYEQYF
CDR3 DNA: TGTGCCAGCAGTGAAGTTGGACTAGTGTACGAGCAGTACTTC

D gene: NA
J gene: TRBJ2-3
clone size: NA
V gene: TRBV30
CDR3 protein: CAWSLADTQYF
CDR3 DNA: TGTGCCTGGAGTCTAGCAGATACGCAGTATTTT

D gene: TRBD1
J gene: TRBJ1-2
clone size: NA
V gene: TRBV30
CDR3 protein: CAVDRGPYYGYTF
CDR3 DNA: TGTGCCGTGGACAGGGGGCCTTACTATGGCTACACCTTC

D gene: TRBD1
J gene: TRBJ1-5
clone size: NA
V gene: TRBV29-1
CDR3 protein: CSVGQTGDSNQPQHF
CDR3 DNA: TGCAGCGTTGGCCAGACAGGGGATAGCAATCAGCCCCAGCATTTT

D gene: NA
J gene: TRBJ2-7
clone size: once
V gene: TRBV19
CDR3 protein: CASSFWAGANYEQYF
CDR3 DNA: TGTGCCAGTAGTTTTTGGGCGGGGGCAAACTACGAGCAGTACTTC

D gene: TRBD2
J gene: TRBJ2-7
clone size: NA
V gene: TRBV7-2
CDR3 protein: CASSPGLATYEQYF
CDR3 DNA: TGTGCCAGCAGTCCGGGACTAGCCACCTACGAGCAGTACTTC

D gene: NA
J gene: TRBJ2-2
clone size: medium-sized
V gene: TRBV30
CDR3 protein: CAWTGAGELFF
CDR3 DNA: TGTGCCTGGACGGGAGCCGGGGAGCTGTTTTTT